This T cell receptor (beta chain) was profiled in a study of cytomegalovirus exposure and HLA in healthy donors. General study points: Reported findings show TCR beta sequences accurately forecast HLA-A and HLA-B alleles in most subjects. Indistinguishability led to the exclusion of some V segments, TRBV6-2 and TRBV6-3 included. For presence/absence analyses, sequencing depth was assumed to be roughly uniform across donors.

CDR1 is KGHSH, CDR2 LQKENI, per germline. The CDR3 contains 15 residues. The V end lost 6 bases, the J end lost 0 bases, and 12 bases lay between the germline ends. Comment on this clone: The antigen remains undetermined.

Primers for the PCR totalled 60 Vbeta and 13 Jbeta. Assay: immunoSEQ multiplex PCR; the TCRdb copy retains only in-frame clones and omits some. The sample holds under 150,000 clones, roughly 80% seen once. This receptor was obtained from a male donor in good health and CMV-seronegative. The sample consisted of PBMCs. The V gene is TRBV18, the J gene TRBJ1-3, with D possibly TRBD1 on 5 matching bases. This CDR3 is CASSRDRVSGNTIYF. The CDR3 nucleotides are TGTGCCAGCTCCCGCGACAGAGTCTCTGGAAACACCATATATTTT.